This record looks at one T cell receptor (beta chain) sequence and its context. Method: immunoSEQ multiplex PCR; TCRdb's copy keeps in-frame clones and lacks some. The sample consists of 250,000 or so clones, under 90% of them appearing once. The data were taken from a study of blood T cell repertoires in COVID-19. Germline V lookup: CDR1 SGHRS, CDR2 YFSETQ. V dropped 0 bases and J dropped 3 bases, with 12 bases sitting between them. CDR3 length equals 15 residues. This clonotype was sampled from a woman aged 40 to 55 who had been exposed to COVID-19. Sequencing was carried out using PBMCs or T cells enriched from blood (not recorded which). The chain links TRBV5-1 to TRBJ1-1; D not resolved. The CDR3 sequence is CASSLVSGGYTEAFF. Written as DNA, the CDR3 is TGCGCCAGCAGCTTGGTATCGGGAGGTTACACTGAAGCTTTCTTT.